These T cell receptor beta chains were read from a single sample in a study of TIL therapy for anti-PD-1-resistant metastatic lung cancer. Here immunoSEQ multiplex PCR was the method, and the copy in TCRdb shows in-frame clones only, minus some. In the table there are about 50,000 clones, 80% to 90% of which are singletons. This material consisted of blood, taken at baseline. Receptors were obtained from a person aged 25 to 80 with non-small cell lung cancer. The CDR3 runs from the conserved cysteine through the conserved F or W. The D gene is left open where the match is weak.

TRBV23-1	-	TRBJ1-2	TGCGCCAGCAGTCAACCGCCCCTCAGTAACTATGGCTACACCTTC	CASSQPPLSNYGYTF
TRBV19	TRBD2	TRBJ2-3	TGTGCCAGTAGGCGACTAGCGGGGCCCGGAGGTGGCACAGATACGCAGTATTTT	CASRRLAGPGGGTDTQYF
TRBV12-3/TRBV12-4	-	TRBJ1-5	TGTGCCAGCAGTTTATTGAGGGATCAGCCCCAGCATTTT	CASSLLRDQPQHF
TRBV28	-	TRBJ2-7	TGTGCCAGCAGTACGGGACAAGCGCCCTACGAGCAGTACTTC	CASSTGQAPYEQYF
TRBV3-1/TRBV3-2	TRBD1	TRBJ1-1	TGTGCCAGCAGCCAAGGCCGACAGGGGAACACTGAAGCTTTCTTT	CASSQGRQGNTEAFF
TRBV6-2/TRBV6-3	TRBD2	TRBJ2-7	TGTGCCAGCAGTTACGGGGCGGGAGCGAGCTACGAGCAGTACTTC	CASSYGAGASYEQYF
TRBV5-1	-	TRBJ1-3	TGCGCCAGCACCCTGATCCCGGGATCTGGAAACACCATATATTTT	CASTLIPGSGNTIYF
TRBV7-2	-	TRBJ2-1	TGTGCCAGCAGCTTAGCAGCAGCGGACTACTCCGATGAGCAGTTCTTC	CASSLAAADYSDEQFF
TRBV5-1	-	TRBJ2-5	TGCGCCAGCAGCGTAAGCAGGCCGGGGGAGACCCAGTACTTC	CASSVSRPGETQYF
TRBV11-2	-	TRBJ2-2	TGTGCCAGCAGTTTCTCCCTCGCCGGGACTGGGAACACCGGGGAGCTGTTTTTT	CASSFSLAGTGNTGELFF
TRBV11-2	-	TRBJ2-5	TGTGCCAGCAGCTTGAGAGAGACCCAGTACTTC	CASSLRETQYF
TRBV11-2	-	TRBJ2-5	TGTGCCAGCAGCTTAGGACCCCAGGAAGTGGAGACCCAGTACTTC	CASSLGPQEVETQYF
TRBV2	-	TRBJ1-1	TGTGCCAGCAGTGACCGCCGGACATTGAACACTGAAGCTTTCTTT	CASSDRRTLNTEAFF
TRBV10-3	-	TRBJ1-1	TGTGCCATCAGTGGGGGGGGGACTGAAGCTTTCTTT	CAISGGGTEAFF
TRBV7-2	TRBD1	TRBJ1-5	TGTGCCAGCAGCTCCGGACAGGTCTCAGGTCAGCCCCAGCATTTT	CASSSGQVSGQPQHF
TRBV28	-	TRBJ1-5	TGTGCCAGCAGAGGCAACGGCAATCAGCCCCAGCATTTT	CASRGNGNQPQHF
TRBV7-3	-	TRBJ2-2	TGTGCCAGCAGCCCAAACCCGTCGAACACCGGGGAGCTGTTTTTT	CASSPNPSNTGELFF
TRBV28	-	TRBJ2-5	TGTGCCAGCAATAAGGGTTCGACCCAGTACTTC	CASNKGSTQYF